The 32 T cell receptor beta chains below all came from one sample that was sequenced in a study of identical twins. TCRdb re-called the 5' RACE reads with MiXCR, one entry per CDR3 protein. The table includes 1,800,000 or so distinct CDR3 sequences, about 30% detected once. The specimen sequenced was cord blood. These receptors were collected from a newborn girl in good health.

This clonotype was detected a few times. In nucleotides, the CDR3 is TGTGCCAGCAGTTACGGCGGGGTGAAGGATGAGCAGTTCTTC. This translates into CASSYGGVKDEQFF. The chain carries TRBV6-5 and TRBJ2-1; the D gene is possibly TRBD2 (6 bases). The CDR3 length is 14 residues. Per germline, CDR1 MNHEY and CDR2 SVGAGI. The germline V and J ends were trimmed by 2 bases and 8 bases, with 13 bases remaining between them.

Ten or more counts support this clonotype. V is TRBV5-1 and J is TRBJ2-2, with D possibly matching TRBD2 (5 bases). Between the trimmed V and J ends, which lost 1 base and 6 bases, there was a span of 7 bases. Germline loops: CDR1 SGHRS, CDR2 YFSETQ. This CDR3 comprises 13 residues. CDR3 DNA sequence: TGCGCCAGCAGCTTGAGCGGAGCCGGGGAGCTGTTTTTT. Encoded protein: CASSLSGAGELFF.

The chain links TRBV4-2 to TRBJ2-3, with TRBD1 identical over 9 bases. The CDR3 totals 16 residues. The germline V gene has CDR1 LGHNA and CDR2 YNFKEQ. V lost 0 bases and J lost 5; bases outside the gene matches: 6. CDR3 loop: CASSQDRDRVRDTQYF. The CDR3 DNA sequence: TGTGCCAGCAGCCAAGATCGGGACAGGGTCCGAGATACGCAGTATTTT.

The rearrangement joins TRBV9 to TRBJ2-5; 16 positions agree with TRBD2. CDR3 length equals 16 residues. Trimming removed 2 bases from V and 5 bases from J; junction bases left unmatched: 3. Germline V lookup: CDR1 SGDLS, CDR2 YYNGEE. CDR3 nucleotide sequence: TGTGCCAGCAGCGTGGGACTAGCGGGAGGGGAGGAGACCCAGTACTTC. This codes for CASSVGLAGGEETQYF.

This clonotype has just a few counts. This rearrangement joins TRBV5-1 to TRBJ2-7; 8 bases match TRBD2. With V trimmed by 0 bases and J by 0 bases, 5 bases remained unmatched. CDR1 is SGHRS, CDR2 YFSETQ, per germline. This CDR3 has 16 residues. CDR3 sequence: CASSLDSTSDSYEQYF. The DNA for the CDR3 is TGCGCCAGCAGCTTGGATTCGACTAGCGACTCCTACGAGCAGTACTTC.

The V and J genes are TRBV7-2 and TRBJ2-1, with D unresolved. The germline CDR1 and CDR2 sequences are SGHTA and FQGNSA. Trimming left V 3 bases short and J 6 bases short, with 12 bases between. This CDR3 has 14 residues. As DNA, the CDR3 is TGTGCCAGCAGCTTGTCAATACTCCGCAATGAGCAGTTCTTC. It translates to CASSLSILRNEQFF.

Turning to this clonotype: A junction end diverges from the germline sequence, so it may reflect a read error. This sequence joins TRBV27 and TRBJ1-6; 10 positions match TRBD1. The CDR3 covers 14 residues. Germline assignment: CDR1 MNHEY and CDR2 SMNVEV (reference sequence). CDR3 sequence: CASSFGQGGSPPHF. The DNA for the CDR3 is TGTGCCAGCAGTTTTGGACAGGGGGGATCACCCCCCCACTTT.

This sequence joins TRBV27 and TRBJ2-5; D might be TRBD2 (6 bases). Trimming shortened V by 5 bases and J by 5 bases, and 18 bases separated the two germline ends. Looked up from germline, CDR1 is MNHEY and CDR2 is SMNVEV (reference sequence). The CDR3 runs to 15 residues. This CDR3 is CASSPGRRGYETQYF. DNA for the CDR3: TGTGCCAGCAGTCCGGGCCGGCGGGGCTATGAGACCCAGTACTTC.

V usage is TRBV2 and J usage is TRBJ2-4, with D possibly matching TRBD1 (6 bases). The CDR3 consists of 16 residues. In germline, CDR1 is SNHLY, CDR2 FYNNEI. Trimming took off 6 bases at V and 0 bases at J, with 15 bases between the two ends. CDR3 sequence: CASREDRGLAKNIQYF. The DNA of the CDR3 is TGTGCCAGCAGGGAGGACAGAGGACTAGCCAAAAACATTCAGTACTTC.

The chain is built from TRBV12-3 or TRBV12-4 and TRBJ2-7; TRBD1 agrees at 7 bases. The CDR3 loop spans 15 amino acids. V lost 5 bases, J lost 3 bases, and 10 bases stayed unmatched. The CDR3: CASSPDGTAYYEQYF. Here the CDR3 DNA reads TGTGCCAGCAGTCCCGACGGGACAGCCTACTACGAGCAGTACTTC.

The CDR3 nucleotides are TGTGCCACCAGTGATGAGGGCAATGAGCAGTTCTTC. This encodes CATSDEGNEQFF. This chain connects TRBV24-1 to TRBJ2-1; a weak D match, TRBD2 (5 bases). Looked up from germline, CDR1 is KGHDR and CDR2 is SFDVKD. V lost 3 bases and J 6 bases, leaving 5 bases between the germline ends. This CDR3 has 12 amino acids.

The chain couples TRBV18 to TRBJ1-2; no reliable D call. CDR1 KGHSH and CDR2 LQKENI come from the germline V gene. The CDR3 is made up of 16 amino acids. Between the trimmed V and J ends, which lost 1 base and 3 bases, there was a span of 15 bases. Written as DNA, the CDR3 is TGTGCCAGCTCACCACTTGGACCCAGTCTTCACTATGGCTACACCTTC. Translation: CASSPLGPSLHYGYTF.

Here the CDR3 DNA reads TGTGCCAGCAGCGTCGGCGTCGGGGGGAGAACAGATACGCAGTATTTT. Translation gives CASSVGVGGRTDTQYF. The rearrangement joins TRBV9 to TRBJ2-3; 7 bases map to TRBD2. Germline trimming cut 2 bases from V and 3 bases from J; bases unmatched to any gene: 9. Germline V gives CDR1 SGDLS, CDR2 YYNGEE. The CDR3 spans 16 residues.

The rearrangement uses TRBV7-2 and TRBJ1-1, with D possibly TRBD1 on 6 matching bases. Trimming removed 7 bases from V and 6 bases from J, with 24 bases in between. Germline V gives CDR1 SGHTA, CDR2 FQGNSA. CDR3 length: 16 amino acids. The CDR3 here is CASTLWGTGFGAEAFF. The CDR3, as DNA: TGTGCCAGCACCCTCTGGGGTACAGGGTTTGGCGCTGAAGCTTTCTTT. The full variable domain, in which reference TRBV7-2 and TRBJ1-1 provide the parts outside the CDR3, is GAGVSQSPSNKVTEKGKDVELRCDPISGHTALYWYRQSLGQGLEFLIYFQGNSAPDKSGLPSDRFSAERTGGSVSTLTIQRTQQEDSAVYLCASTLWGTGFGAEAFFGQGTRLTVV.

The chain carries TRBV27 and TRBJ2-1, with D perhaps matching TRBD2 (6 bases). This CDR3 contains 15 residues. Looked up from germline, CDR1 is MNHEY and CDR2 is SMNVEV (reference sequence). V was pared by 1 base and J by 7 bases, with 14 bases between. CDR3 in amino acids: CASSLYQLGGNEQFF. CDR3 nucleotide sequence: TGTGCCAGCAGTTTATACCAACTCGGGGGAAATGAGCAGTTCTTC.

V gene TRBV27 combines with J gene TRBJ2-7; D is possibly TRBD1 or TRBD2 (6 bases each). The J call could be wrong; TRBJ2-5 is a better fit for the DNA end. This CDR3 region has 15 residues. Per germline, CDR1 MNHEY and CDR2 SMNVEV (reference sequence). DNA of the CDR3: TGTGCCAGCAGTTTATTAGTGGGGGGCCGGGAGACCCAGTACTTC. This gives the protein CASSLLVGGRETQYF.

This clonotype was observed many times. V and J are TRBV27 and TRBJ1-2; 7 positions match TRBD1. Trimming took 2 bases from V and 8 from J; bases not matched to a gene: 14. The CDR3 has 16 amino acids. Looked up from germline, CDR1 is MNHEY and CDR2 is SMNVEV (reference sequence). The CDR3 sequence: CASSLLIGQAIVGYTF. CDR3 nucleotide sequence: TGTGCCAGCAGTTTACTGATCGGACAGGCAATCGTGGGCTACACCTTC.

The chain joins TRBV14 to TRBJ2-1, with D possibly matching TRBD1 (5 bases). The last part of the DNA fits TRBJ2-7 better; the J call may be wrong. The germline V gene encodes CDR1 SGHDN and CDR2 FVKESK. The CDR3 extends over 18 amino acids. CDR3 region: CASSQVYPNLARVNEQYF. The CDR3 region has the DNA TGTGCCAGCAGCCAAGTTTACCCCAACCTGGCCAGGGTGAATGAGCAGTACTTC.

J is TRBJ1-2 and V is TRBV5-1; D is unresolved. Germline V gene data show CDR1 as SGHRS and CDR2 as YFSETQ. The V gene lost 4 bases and the J gene lost 4 bases, with 8 bases spanning the gap. The CDR3 covers 12 residues. The CDR3 spells CASSAELYGYTF. Here the CDR3 DNA reads TGCGCCAGCAGCGCCGAACTCTATGGCTACACCTTC.

This clonotype appeared a few times. The chain has TRBV27 and TRBJ2-3; no clear D gene. The germline CDR1 and CDR2 sequences are MNHEY and SMNVEV (reference sequence). The CDR3 has 15 amino acids. V was cut by 6 bases and J by 4 bases, with 17 bases left in between. The CDR3 DNA reads TGTGCCAGCAGCAGACAATTTAGGGCCCCAGATACGCAGTATTTT. It codes for CASSRQFRAPDTQYF.

V is TRBV7-6 and J is TRBJ2-3; 8 nucleotides match TRBD1. With 2 bases clipped from V and 7 bases from J, the junction kept 11 bases outside the gene matches. CDR1 and CDR2 (germline): SGHVS, FNYEAQ. CDR3 size: 16 residues. CDR3 DNA sequence: TGTGCCAGCAGCTTACAGACAGGGGAGGTTTCCCATACGCAGTATTTT. Translated, it gives CASSLQTGEVSHTQYF.

This clonotype was seen a handful of times. The chain uses TRBV20-1 and TRBJ1-1, with D possibly matching TRBD1 (5 bases). The CDR3 is 15 residues long. Trimming shortened V by 1 base and J by 0 bases, and 12 bases separated the two germline ends. Germline V lookup: CDR1 DFQATT, CDR2 SNEGSKA (reference sequence). The CDR3 bases are TGCAGTGCTAGAGTTATTACAGGACTGAACACTGAAGCTTTCTTT. Translating gives CSARVITGLNTEAFF.

This clonotype was detected a few times. J is TRBJ1-1 and V is TRBV25-1; D might be TRBD1 (6 bases). Germline V CDR1 and CDR2: MGHDK, SYGVNS. This CDR3 is built from 14 residues. V lost 2 bases, J lost 1 base, and 8 bases lay in between. The CDR3 DNA sequence: TGTGCCAGCAGTGAAGGGGGCTGGAACACTGAAGCTTTCTTT. Protein sequence: CASSEGGWNTEAFF.

This clonotype has only a few counts. The genes are TRBV5-6 and TRBJ2-7; D uncertain. V was shortened by 4 bases and J by 4 bases, with 9 bases between the two germline ends. The CDR3 totals 12 residues. From germline, CDR1 is SGHDT and CDR2 YYEEEE. CDR3 sequence: CASSVTEYEQYF. The CDR3 bases are TGTGCCAGCAGCGTGACTGAGTACGAGCAGTACTTC.

V usage is TRBV7-2 and J usage is TRBJ1-5; D is ambiguous. The V gene's germline CDR1 is SGHTA and CDR2 FQGNSA. The CDR3 loop spans 17 amino acids. V gave up 1 base and J gave up 0 bases, with 13 bases separating them. CDR3 protein: CASSLVPLLYSNQPQHF. The DNA for the CDR3 is TGTGCCAGCAGCTTAGTTCCCCTGCTTTATAGCAATCAGCCCCAGCATTTT.

The V and J genes are TRBV27 and TRBJ2-7; D uncertain. Germline assignment: CDR1 MNHEY and CDR2 SMNVEV (reference sequence). The CDR3 runs to 14 residues. Trimming stripped 0 bases from V and 3 bases from J, with 9 bases between. CDR3 coding DNA: TGTGCCAGCAGTTTATCAGGCAGAATCTACGAGCAGTACTTC. This gives the protein CASSLSGRIYEQYF.

A note on this clonotype: The junction departs from the called germline gene at one end, perhaps through a read error. The CDR3 here is CASSPRTDIAKNVQYF. As DNA, the CDR3 is TGTGCCAGCAGTCCTCGGACAGACATAGCCAAAAACGTTCAGTACTTC. The chain uses TRBV28 and TRBJ2-4; a possible D gene is TRBD1 (6 bases). In germline, CDR1 is MDHEN, CDR2 SYDVKM. CDR3 length equals 16 residues.

This clonotype showed up just a few times. V and J are TRBV7-9 and TRBJ2-7; D not resolved. The CDR3 is 17 amino acids. The V gene's germline CDR1 is SEHNR and CDR2 FQNEAQ (reference sequence). V lost 7 bases, J lost 2 bases, and 24 bases lay in between. CDR3 protein: CASTNEDKGFRTYEQYF. The DNA for the CDR3 is TGTGCCAGCACCAACGAGGATAAGGGCTTTAGAACCTACGAGCAGTACTTC.

This clonotype has more than one count but fewer than ten. The V call is TRBV5-1, the J call TRBJ2-3; D not resolved. The germline V gene has CDR1 SGHRS and CDR2 YFSETQ. The V gene lost 0 bases and the J gene lost 0 bases, with 11 bases spanning the gap. The CDR3 runs to 16 residues. As DNA, the CDR3 is TGCGCCAGCAGCTTGGGGCTAAGGGCTAGCACAGATACGCAGTATTTT. As protein: CASSLGLRASTDTQYF.

To note about this clonotype: Since a much larger clone is just one base distant, this may be a read error. This rearrangement joins TRBV28 to TRBJ2-7; D is uncertain. This CDR3 has 16 residues. The germline V gene has CDR1 MDHEN and CDR2 SYDVKM. The V end was cut by 5 bases, the J end by 3 bases, with 20 bases between. For the CDR3, the DNA is TGTGCCAGCAGTCAACGGATAGGGAACGGACGCTACGAGCAGTACTTC. Residues: CASSQRIGNGRYEQYF.

Notes on this clonotype: At one end, the junction sequence differs from germline, possibly due to a read error. The V gene is TRBV3-1, the J gene TRBJ2-3; maybe TRBD2 (6 bases). The CDR3 has 16 residues. CDR1 and CDR2 (germline): LGHDT, YNNKEL (reference sequence). DNA of the CDR3: TGTGCCGGCAGCCAAGAGGGAGGTATCGGCACAGATACGCAGTATTTT. Protein sequence: CAGSQEGGIGTDTQYF.

This clonotype was seen ten or more times. V is TRBV28 and J is TRBJ2-1; TRBD2 matches at 7 bases. The CDR3 sequence is 16 residues long. Germline loops: CDR1 MDHEN, CDR2 SYDVKM. With V trimmed by 1 base and J by 0 bases, 3 bases remained unmatched. Here the CDR3 reads CASSLLGGSSYNEQFF. CDR3 coding DNA: TGTGCCAGCAGTTTATTAGGCGGGAGCTCCTACAATGAGCAGTTCTTC.